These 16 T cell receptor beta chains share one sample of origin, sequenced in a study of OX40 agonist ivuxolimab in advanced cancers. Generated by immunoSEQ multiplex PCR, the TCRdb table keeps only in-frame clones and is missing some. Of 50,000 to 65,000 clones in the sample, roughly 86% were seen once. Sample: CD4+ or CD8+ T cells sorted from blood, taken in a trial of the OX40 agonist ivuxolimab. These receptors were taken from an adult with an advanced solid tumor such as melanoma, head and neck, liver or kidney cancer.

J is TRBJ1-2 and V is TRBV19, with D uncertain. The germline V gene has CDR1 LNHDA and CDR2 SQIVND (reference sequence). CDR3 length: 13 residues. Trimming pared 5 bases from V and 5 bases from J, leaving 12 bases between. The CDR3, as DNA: TGTGCCAGTAGTCCCCCGTCGTTATATGGCTACACCTTC. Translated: CASSPPSLYGYTF.

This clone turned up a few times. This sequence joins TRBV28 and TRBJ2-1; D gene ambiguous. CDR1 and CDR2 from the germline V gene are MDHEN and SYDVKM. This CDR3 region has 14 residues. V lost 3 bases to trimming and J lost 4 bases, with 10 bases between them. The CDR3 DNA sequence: TGTGCCAGCAGTTTGGGCGGAATGTACAATGAGCAGTTCTTC. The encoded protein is CASSLGGMYNEQFF.

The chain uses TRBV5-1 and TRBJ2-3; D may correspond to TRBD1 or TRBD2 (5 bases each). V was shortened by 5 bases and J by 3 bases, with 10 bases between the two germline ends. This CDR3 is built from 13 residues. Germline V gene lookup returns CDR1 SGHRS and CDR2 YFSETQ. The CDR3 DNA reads TGCGCCAGCAGTCCGGGGCCAACAGATACGCAGTATTTT. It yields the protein CASSPGPTDTQYF.

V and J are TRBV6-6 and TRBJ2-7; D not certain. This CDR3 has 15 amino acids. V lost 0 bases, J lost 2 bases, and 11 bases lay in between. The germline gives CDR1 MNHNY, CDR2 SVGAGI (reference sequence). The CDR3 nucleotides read TGTGCCAGCAGTTACTCGACGGACGGGCCCTACGAGCAGTACTTC. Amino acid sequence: CASSYSTDGPYEQYF.

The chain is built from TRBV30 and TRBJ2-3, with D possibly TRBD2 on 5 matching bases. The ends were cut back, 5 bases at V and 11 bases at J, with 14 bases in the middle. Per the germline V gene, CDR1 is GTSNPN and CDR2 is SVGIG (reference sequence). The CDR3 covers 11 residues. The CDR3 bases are TGTGCCTGGGGGAGACTTGAGGGGCAGTATTTT. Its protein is CAWGRLEGQYF.

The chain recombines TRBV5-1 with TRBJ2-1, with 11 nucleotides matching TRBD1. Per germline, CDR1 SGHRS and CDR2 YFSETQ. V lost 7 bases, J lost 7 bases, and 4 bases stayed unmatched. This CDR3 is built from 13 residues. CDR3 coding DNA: TGCGCCAGCGGACAGGGGGCATCAAATGAGCAGTTCTTC. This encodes CASGQGASNEQFF.

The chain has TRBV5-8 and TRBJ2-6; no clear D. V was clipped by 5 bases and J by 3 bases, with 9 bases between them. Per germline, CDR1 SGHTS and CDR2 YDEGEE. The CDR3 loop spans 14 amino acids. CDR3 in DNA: TGTGCCAGCAGGGTTAGGAGTGGGGCCAACGTCCTGACTTTC. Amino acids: CASRVRSGANVLTF.

CDR3 sequence: CASSLSRANYGYTF. In DNA form, the CDR3 reads TGTGCCAGCAGCTTGTCGAGAGCTAACTATGGCTACACCTTC. The chain is built from TRBV7-2 and TRBJ1-2; no firm D call. Germline V lookup: CDR1 SGHTA, CDR2 FQGNSA. The CDR3 has 14 amino acids. V lost 3 bases and J 0 bases, leaving 8 bases between the germline ends. The entire variable domain, with the rest obtained from reference TRBV7-2 and TRBJ1-2, is as follows: GAGVSQSPSNKVTEKGKDVELRCDPISGHTALYWYRQSLGQGLEFLIYFQGNSAPDKSGLPSDRFSAERTGGSVSTLTIQRTQQEDSAVYLCASSLSRANYGYTFGSGTRLTVV.

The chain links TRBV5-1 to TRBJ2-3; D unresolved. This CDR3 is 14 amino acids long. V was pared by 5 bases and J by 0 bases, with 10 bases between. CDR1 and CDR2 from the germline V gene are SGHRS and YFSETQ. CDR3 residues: CASSTQSSTDTQYF. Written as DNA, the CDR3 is TGCGCCAGCAGTACACAATCTAGCACAGATACGCAGTATTTT.

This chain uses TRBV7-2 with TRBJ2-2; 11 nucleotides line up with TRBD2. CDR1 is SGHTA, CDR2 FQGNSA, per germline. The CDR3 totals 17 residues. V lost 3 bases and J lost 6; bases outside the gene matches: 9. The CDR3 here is CASSFATSGRESGELFF. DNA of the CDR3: TGTGCCAGCAGCTTCGCCACTAGCGGGAGAGAATCCGGGGAGCTGTTTTTT. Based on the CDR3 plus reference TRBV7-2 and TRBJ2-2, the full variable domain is GAGVSQSPSNKVTEKGKDVELRCDPISGHTALYWYRQSLGQGLEFLIYFQGNSAPDKSGLPSDRFSAERTGGSVSTLTIQRTQQEDSAVYLCASSFATSGRESGELFFGEGSRLTVL.

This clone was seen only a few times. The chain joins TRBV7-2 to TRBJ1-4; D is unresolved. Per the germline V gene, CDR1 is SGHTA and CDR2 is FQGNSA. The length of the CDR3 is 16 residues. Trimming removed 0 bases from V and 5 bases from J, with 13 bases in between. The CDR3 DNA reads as TGTGCCAGCAGCTTAGCGGCTGGGAGCACGAATGAAAAACTGTTTTTT. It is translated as CASSLAAGSTNEKLFF.

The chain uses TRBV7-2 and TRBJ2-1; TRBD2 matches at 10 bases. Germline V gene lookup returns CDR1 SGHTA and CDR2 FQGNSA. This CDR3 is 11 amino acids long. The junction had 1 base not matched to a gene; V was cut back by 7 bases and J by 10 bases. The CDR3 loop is CASKREGEQFF. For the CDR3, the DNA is TGTGCCAGCAAGCGGGAGGGGGAGCAGTTCTTC. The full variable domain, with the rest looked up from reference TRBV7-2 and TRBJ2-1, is GAGVSQSPSNKVTEKGKDVELRCDPISGHTALYWYRQSLGQGLEFLIYFQGNSAPDKSGLPSDRFSAERTGGSVSTLTIQRTQQEDSAVYLCASKREGEQFFGPGTRLTVL.

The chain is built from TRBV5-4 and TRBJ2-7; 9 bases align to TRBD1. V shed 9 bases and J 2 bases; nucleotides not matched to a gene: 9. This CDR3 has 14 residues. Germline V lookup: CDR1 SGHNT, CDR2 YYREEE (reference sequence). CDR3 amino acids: CATATGGKTYEQYF. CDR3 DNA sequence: TGTGCCACCGCGACAGGGGGAAAGACCTACGAGCAGTACTTC.

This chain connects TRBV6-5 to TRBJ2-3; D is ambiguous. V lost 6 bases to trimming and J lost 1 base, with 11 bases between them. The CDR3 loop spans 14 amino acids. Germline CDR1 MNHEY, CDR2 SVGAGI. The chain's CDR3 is CASSLGRRTDTQYF. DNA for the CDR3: TGTGCCAGCAGCCTTGGGCGTCGCACAGATACGCAGTATTTT.

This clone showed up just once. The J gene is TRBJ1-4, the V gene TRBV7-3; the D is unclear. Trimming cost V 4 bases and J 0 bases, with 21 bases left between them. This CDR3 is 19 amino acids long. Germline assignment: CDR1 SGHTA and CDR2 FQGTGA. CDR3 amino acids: CASSSDRRERLATNEKLFF. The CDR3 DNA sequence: TGTGCCAGCAGCTCTGACCGGCGTGAGAGGCTAGCAACTAATGAAAAACTGTTTTTT.

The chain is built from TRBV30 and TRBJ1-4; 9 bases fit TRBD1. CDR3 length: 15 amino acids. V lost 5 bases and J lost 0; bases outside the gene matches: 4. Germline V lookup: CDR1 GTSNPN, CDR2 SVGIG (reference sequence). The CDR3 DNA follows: TGTGCCTGGGACAGGGGGGTTGCAACTAATGAAAAACTGTTTTTT. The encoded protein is CAWDRGVATNEKLFF. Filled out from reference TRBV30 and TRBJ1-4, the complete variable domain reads SQTIHQWPATLVQPVGSPLSLECTVEGTSNPNLYWYRQAAGRGLQLLFYSVGIGQISSEVPQNLSASRPQDRQFILSSKKLLLSDSGFYLCAWDRGVATNEKLFFGSGTQLSVL.